One T cell receptor (beta chain) is described in this entry. The assay was immunoSEQ multiplex PCR, and TCRdb's table has in-frame clones only and misses some. The sample comprises millions of clones, about 92% of which are singletons, and 0.39% rests with the top ten. The germline V gene encodes CDR1 MNHEY and CDR2 SVGAGI. CDR3 size: 15 residues. The V and J ends lost 2 bases and 4 bases respectively, with 12 bases between them. This entry belongs to a study of shared clonotypes between healthy human individuals. The source is a man younger than 30 in good health. Some clones in this sample may be carry-over from other donors' samples. J is TRBJ1-3 and V is TRBV6-5; tentative D call: TRBD1 (6 bases). Sequencing was performed on naive CD4+ T cells from PBMCs. Subset: CD45RA+ positively selected. The DNA of the CDR3 is TGTGCCAGCAGTTACGGGGGCGCGGAAGGAAACACCATATATTTT. The encoded protein is CASSYGGAEGNTIYF.